This T cell receptor beta chain comes out of a study of response to subunit inactivated influenza vaccine (dated by TCRdb to the late 2010s). With regard to the full study: Deep quantitative T cell receptor repertoire profiling was used in the study to track responses to a trivalent subunit inactivated influenza vaccine. Summary of the overall study and its limitations: It was suggested by the authors that each seasonal influenza vaccination may recruit only a limited number of new T cells.

The cysteine opens and the phenylalanine closes a CDR3 of 12 amino acids. Solely the CDR3 DNA is kept, with 36 bases framed from the first base. The CDR1 and CDR2 encoded by the germline V gene (reference sequence) are LGHDT and YNNKEL. Trimming at the junction amounts to 1 base on V and 7 bases on J, and the germline ends lie 8 bases apart. The method was RT-PCR. The sequencer was an Illumina HiSeq 2500. Using fastp at Q25 and MiXCR, TCRdb reprocessed the public reads and kept productive beta chains. Entries that share a CDR3 protein sequence are merged under the most common genes and DNA. This sample comprises 800,000 to 1,000,000 distinct CDR3 sequences, approximately 22% of them detected only once. The ten largest clones capture roughly a tenth of the sample. This clonotype was observed a handful of times. Its antigen remains unidentified. Within one base of it there is no much larger clone, and no base qualities were kept.

Rearrangement joined TRBV3-1 to TRBJ2-7, with the D gene not clear enough to name. The TCR was taken from a man aged 50 to 60 who received an inactivated influenza vaccine. Donor details come from another sample of the same person, matched by shared clones. The sequencing here drew on PBMCs from blood, taken 5 days after vaccination. The nucleotides read TGTGCCAGCAGCCAAGTAGGCAGGGAGCAGTACTTC. This codes for CASSQVGREQYF.